The sequence of this T cell receptor (beta chain) was determined in a study of blood T cell repertoires in COVID-19. The CDR3 runs to 14 residues. The J segment lost 3 bases and the V segment lost 1 base, leaving 4 bases of the junction unmatched. In germline, CDR1 is SGDLS, CDR2 YYNGEE. Clones were read by immunoSEQ multiplex PCR, and TCRdb kept only the in-frame ones, dropping some. The sample shows a few hundred thousand clones, about 90% of them seen only once. The table lists this clone with a few counts. The rearrangement joins TRBV9 to TRBJ2-7; 7 bases line up with TRBD1. This receptor was obtained from a man in his forties with acute or convalescent COVID-19. Specimen: peripheral blood. The DNA of the CDR3 is TGTGCCAGCAGCGTACAGGGGGACGGCTACGAGCAGTACTTC. This translates into CASSVQGDGYEQYF.